This T cell receptor beta chain emerged from a study of CD8+CD57+ T cells in acquired aplastic anemia (dated by TCRdb to the late 2010s). A note on the overall study: On average, sorted CD4+ and CD8+ cells yielded about 3 ug of extracted DNA, with a range of roughly 0.17 to 27.4 ug. An average of about 10 million reads for CD4+ cells and 11 million to 13 million reads for CD8+ cells was obtained from healthy donor samples.

In this study, sorted CD4+ and CD8+ T cells from the blood of healthy subjects and of severe aplastic anemia patients had their TCR repertoires deep-sequenced. Ficoll-Paque density gradient centrifugation was used to isolate peripheral blood mononuclear cells. CD4+ and CD8+ T cells were sorted by FACS or magnetic beads before DNA extraction. The full study reports these points: Between patients and healthy controls, no significant difference in CD8+ Simpson's diversity was found (P=0.060). Although roughly 29 CD8+ CDR3 sequences were shared by patients and controls, these sequences appeared highly expressed in patients and within the immunodominant clones of patients.

Inclusive of the bounding cysteine and phenylalanine, the CDR3 is 16 residues long. Only the CDR3 DNA stays, 48 bases, in frame from base 1. V ends up 6 bases short and J 7 bases short, with an unmatched junction base count of 15. CDR1 SGHTA and CDR2 FQGTGA were looked up in the germline V gene. TCR beta VDJ combination and CDR3 sequence profiling used genomic DNA as the template. TCR repertoire sequencing was run on an Illumina HiSeq 2000. In the source study's methods: TRBV/TRBJ rearrangement plots, CDR3 size and DJ length profiles, and Simpson's diversity index were used to evaluate the repertoires. Whichever DNA sequence was most abundant in the deep sequencing data was defined as the immunodominant clone. CDR3 amino acid sequences were checked for sharing between subjects and were compared against published repertoires and the VDJdb database. The public sequencing data were trimmed at Q25 with fastp and processed into clonotypes with MiXCR by TCRdb, which kept only in-frame beta chains. A single entry per CDR3 protein holds the most common genes and DNA from its merged rows. It is TCRdb's table, rather than the study itself, that gives the V and J calls and clone size. Across this sample there are a few hundred thousand distinct CDR3 sequences, with approximately 60% seen only once. The ten biggest clones cover approximately 30% of the sample.

A word on this clonotype: Its target antigen remains unknown. No base-level quality is on record; no much larger clone is a single base apart.

The chain is assembled from TRBV7-3 and TRBJ2-7, and TRBD2 aligns with 10 junction nucleotides. Sequencing was performed on sorted CD4+, CD8+, or CD8+CD57+ T cells (not recorded which) from PBMCs. This TCR came from a human donor in good health. The CDR3 protein: CASRPPRTSGPGEQYF. The DNA reads TGTGCCAGCAGACCCCCTAGGACTAGCGGACCCGGGGAGCAGTACTTC. Beyond the CDR3, the reference TRBV7-3 and TRBJ2-7 genes provide the residues; the full variable domain reads: GAGVSQTPSNKVTEKGKYVELRCDPISGHTALYWYRQSLGQGPEFLIYFQGTGAADDSGLPNDRFFAVRPEGSVSTLKIQRTERGDSAVYLCASRPPRTSGPGEQYFGPGTRLTVT.